A selection of T cell receptor beta chains follows, all from one sample in a study of Ad26.COV2.S vaccination and SARS-CoV-2 variants. Using immunoSEQ multiplex PCR, the repertoire was profiled, and TCRdb retains in-frame clones only, with some absent. The sample has approximately 240,000 clones; 88% are singletons. The specimen comprised peripheral blood, sampled in a trial of Ad26.COV2.S vaccine versus placebo. These receptors all come from a person between 18 and 60 years old who received the Ad26.COV2.S COVID-19 vaccine or a placebo. Each CDR3 is given without its conserved first and last residue.

J: TRBJ2-5
V: TRBV21-1
CDR3: ASSIHRDRGPETQY

J: TRBJ1-5
V: TRBV19
CDR3: ASSIGAGNSNQPQH

J: TRBJ1-2
V: TRBV9
CDR3: ASSVEGNTYYGYT

J: TRBJ2-1
V: TRBV5-5
CDR3: ASSFRTSGSQNEQF

J: TRBJ2-7
V: TRBV30
CDR3: AWSALTYEQY

J: TRBJ2-6
V: TRBV19
CDR3: ASSIVGANVLT

J: TRBJ2-5
V: TRBV5-1
CDR3: ASSLAPGIPETQY

J: TRBJ2-7
V: TRBV12-3/TRBV12-4
CDR3: ASSLRQVYEQY

J: TRBJ2-1
V: TRBV28
CDR3: ASSSRLAGGSYNEQF

J: TRBJ1-1
V: TRBV7-2
CDR3: ASNLRDREDTEAF

J: TRBJ2-3
V: TRBV7-9
CDR3: ASSSSGGGTDTQY

J: TRBJ2-3
V: TRBV6-5
CDR3: ASSLGLETDTQY

J: TRBJ2-7
V: TRBV28
CDR3: ASSQLAEQY

J: TRBJ2-1
V: TRBV2
CDR3: ASSEAPGGPYNEQF

J: TRBJ2-4
V: TRBV18
CDR3: ASSPVAKNIQY

J: TRBJ1-1
V: TRBV6-4
CDR3: ASSAQGPTEAF

J: TRBJ2-5
V: TRBV5-8
CDR3: ASSLGGRNQETQY

J: TRBJ1-2
V: TRBV7-2
CDR3: ASSSYWSGTNE

J: TRBJ2-2
V: TRBV24-1
CDR3: ATSDFGEELF